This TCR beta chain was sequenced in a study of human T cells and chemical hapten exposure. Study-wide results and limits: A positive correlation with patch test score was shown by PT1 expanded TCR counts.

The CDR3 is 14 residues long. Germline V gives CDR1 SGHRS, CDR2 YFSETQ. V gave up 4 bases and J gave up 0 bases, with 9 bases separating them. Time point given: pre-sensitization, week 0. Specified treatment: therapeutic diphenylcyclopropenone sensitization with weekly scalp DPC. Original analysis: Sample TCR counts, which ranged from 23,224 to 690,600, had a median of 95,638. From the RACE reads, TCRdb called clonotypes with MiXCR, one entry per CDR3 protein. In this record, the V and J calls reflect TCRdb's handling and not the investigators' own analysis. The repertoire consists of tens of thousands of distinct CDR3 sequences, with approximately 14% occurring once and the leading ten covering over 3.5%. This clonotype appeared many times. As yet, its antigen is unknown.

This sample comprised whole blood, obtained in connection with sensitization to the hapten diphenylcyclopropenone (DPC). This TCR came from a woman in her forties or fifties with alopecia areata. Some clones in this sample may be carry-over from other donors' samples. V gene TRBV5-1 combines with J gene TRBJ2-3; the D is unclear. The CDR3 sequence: CASSPLGSTDTQYF. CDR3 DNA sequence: TGCGCCAGCAGCCCGCTAGGGAGCACAGATACGCAGTATTTT. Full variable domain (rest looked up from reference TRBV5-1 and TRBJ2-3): KAGVTQTPRYLIKTRGQQVTLSCSPISGHRSVSWYQQTPGQGLQFLFEYFSETQRNKGNFPGRFSGRQFSNSRSEMNVSTLELGDSALYLCASSPLGSTDTQYFGPGTRLTVL.